This T cell receptor beta chain derives from a study of cytomegalovirus exposure and HLA in healthy donors. The PCR made use of 60 Vbeta and 13 Jbeta primers. TCRdb's table, derived via immunoSEQ multiplex PCR, lists solely in-frame clones and lacks some. Of 90,000 or so clones listed, about 81% are singletons. This CDR3 spans 13 amino acids. V gave up 1 base and J gave up 3 bases, with 7 bases separating them. Germline lookup yields CDR1 LNHDA and CDR2 SQIVND (reference sequence). This clone was recorded only once. The sample taken for sequencing was PBMCs. This chain connects TRBV19 to TRBJ2-7; perhaps TRBD1 as D (6 bases). The sequence was collected from a man in his fifties or sixties in good health and CMV-seronegative. The CDR3 coding sequence is TGTGCCAGTAGTATAGGGACAGTCTACGAGCAGTACTTC. Its protein is CASSIGTVYEQYF.